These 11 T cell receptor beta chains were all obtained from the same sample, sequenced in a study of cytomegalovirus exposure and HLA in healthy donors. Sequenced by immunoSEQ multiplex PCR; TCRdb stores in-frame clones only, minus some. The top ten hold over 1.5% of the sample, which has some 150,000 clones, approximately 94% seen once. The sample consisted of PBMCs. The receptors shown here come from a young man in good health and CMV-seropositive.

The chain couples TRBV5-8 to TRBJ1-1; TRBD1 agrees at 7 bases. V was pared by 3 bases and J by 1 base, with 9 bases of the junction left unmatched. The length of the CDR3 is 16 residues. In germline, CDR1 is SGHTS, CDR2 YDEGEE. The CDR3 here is CASSSYWGQSNTEAFF. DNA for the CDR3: TGTGCCAGCAGCTCATACTGGGGACAGTCGAACACTGAAGCTTTCTTT.

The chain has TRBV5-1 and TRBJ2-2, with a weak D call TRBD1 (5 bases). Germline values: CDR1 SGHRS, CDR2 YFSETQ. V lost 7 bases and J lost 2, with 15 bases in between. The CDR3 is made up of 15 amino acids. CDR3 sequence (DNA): TGCGCCAGCTCACAACCCCAGGGAAACACCGGGGAGCTGTTTTTT. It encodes CASSQPQGNTGELFF.

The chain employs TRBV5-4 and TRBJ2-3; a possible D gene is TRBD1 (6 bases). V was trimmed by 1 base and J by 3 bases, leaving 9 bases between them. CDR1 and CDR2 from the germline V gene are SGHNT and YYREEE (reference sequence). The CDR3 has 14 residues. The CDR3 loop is CASSLSQGTDTQYF. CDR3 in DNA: TGTGCCAGCAGCTTGAGTCAGGGGACAGATACGCAGTATTTT.

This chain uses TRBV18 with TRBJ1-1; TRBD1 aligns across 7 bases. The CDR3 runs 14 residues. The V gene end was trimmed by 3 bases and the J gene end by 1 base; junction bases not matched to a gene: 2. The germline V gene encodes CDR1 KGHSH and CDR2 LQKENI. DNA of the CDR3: TGTGCCAGCTCACCGAGACAGGGGAACACTGAAGCTTTCTTT. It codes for CASSPRQGNTEAFF. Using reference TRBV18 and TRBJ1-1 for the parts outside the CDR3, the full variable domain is NAGVMQNPRHLVRRRGQEARLRCSPMKGHSHVYWYRQLPEEGLKFMVYLQKENIIDESGMPKERFSAEFPKEGPSILRIQQVVRGDSAAYFCASSPRQGNTEAFFGQGTRLTVV.

CDR3 DNA sequence: TGTGCCACCAGCAGAGGGGGGCTCTCCGGGGAGCTGTTTTTT. Its protein product is CATSRGGLSGELFF. The chain couples TRBV15 to TRBJ2-2; tentatively, D is TRBD1 (6 bases). Looked up from germline, CDR1 is LNHNV and CDR2 is YYDKDF (reference sequence). V was clipped by 1 base and J by 6 bases, with 9 bases between them. This CDR3 comprises 14 residues.

CDR3 DNA sequence: TGCAGCGTTCGGAGGGGGCTCGACACCGGGGAGCTGTTTTTT. Encoded protein: CSVRRGLDTGELFF. The chain joins TRBV29-1 to TRBJ2-2, with D maybe TRBD1 (7 bases). The germline V gene encodes CDR1 SQVTM and CDR2 ANQGSEA. Trimming removed 5 bases from V and 3 bases from J, with 13 bases in between. This CDR3 is 14 amino acids long.

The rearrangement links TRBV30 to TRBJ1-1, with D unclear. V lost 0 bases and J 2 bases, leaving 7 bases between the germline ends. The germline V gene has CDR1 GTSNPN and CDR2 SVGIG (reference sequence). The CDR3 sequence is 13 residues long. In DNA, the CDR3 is TGTGCCTGGAGTGTCCGGGGTAACACTGAAGCTTTCTTT. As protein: CAWSVRGNTEAFF.

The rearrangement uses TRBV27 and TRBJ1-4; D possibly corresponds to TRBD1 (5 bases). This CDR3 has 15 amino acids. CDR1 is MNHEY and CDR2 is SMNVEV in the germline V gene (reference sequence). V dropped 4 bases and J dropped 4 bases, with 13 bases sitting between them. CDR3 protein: CASSSDRTVNEKLFF. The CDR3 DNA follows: TGTGCCAGCAGTTCAGACAGAACCGTTAATGAAAAACTGTTTTTT.

The CDR3 region is CASSLVLAGDEQFF. The CDR3 DNA reads TGTGCCAGCAGTTTAGTACTAGCGGGAGACGAGCAGTTCTTC. The chain couples TRBV27 to TRBJ2-1; TRBD2 matches 11 bases. This CDR3 is 14 amino acids long. Trimming at V came to 2 bases and at J to 10 bases, leaving 4 bases not matched to a gene. CDR1 is MNHEY and CDR2 is SMNVEV in the germline V gene (reference sequence).

This CDR3 is CASSGTVDPGELFF. The CDR3 DNA reads as TGTGCCAGCAGTGGGACAGTTGATCCCGGGGAGCTGTTTTTT. The chain uses TRBV6-1 and TRBJ2-2, with a tentative D call TRBD1 (6 bases). The CDR3 is 14 residues long. The germline gives CDR1 MNHNS, CDR2 SASEGT. Trimming removed 4 bases from V and 6 bases from J, with 12 bases in between.

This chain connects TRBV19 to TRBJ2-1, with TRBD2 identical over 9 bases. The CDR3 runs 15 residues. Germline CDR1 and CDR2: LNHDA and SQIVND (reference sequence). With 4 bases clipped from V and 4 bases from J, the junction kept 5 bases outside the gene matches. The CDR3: CASSTSGRLYNEQFF. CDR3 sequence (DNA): TGTGCCAGTAGTACGAGCGGGAGGCTGTACAATGAGCAGTTCTTC.